These 27 T cell receptor beta chains originate from one sample sequenced in a study of T cells in narcolepsy. Sequencing was performed with immunoSEQ multiplex PCR; in TCRdb, only in-frame clones are kept and a portion is missing. The sample yields fewer than 35,000 clones, 70% to 80% seen once. Specimen: CD45RA- memory CD4+ T cells from PBMCs. All receptors come from a human donor with narcolepsy.

This clone was found once. The chain links TRBV18 to TRBJ2-5, with no clear D. The tail of the sequence fits TRBJ2-7 better, so the J call may be wrong. Per germline, CDR1 KGHSH and CDR2 LQKENI. This CDR3 has 12 residues. As DNA, the CDR3 is TGTGCCAGCTCACTATACTCCGGCGAGCAGTACTTC. The encoded protein is CASSLYSGEQYF.

This chain links TRBV11-3 with TRBJ2-1; D unresolved. The CDR3 spans 11 residues. The V end lost 2 bases, the J end lost 12 bases, and 8 bases lay between the germline ends. Germline assignment: CDR1 SGHNT and CDR2 YENEEA. CDR3 residues: CASSLTSRQFF. The CDR3 DNA reads TGTGCCAGCAGCTTAACGTCGCGGCAGTTCTTC.

This chain joins TRBV5-4 and TRBJ2-5; 7 bases fit TRBD1. CDR3 length: 15 residues. The ends lost 1 base at V and 3 bases at J; junction bases unmatched: 6. Germline CDR1 reads SGHNT; CDR2 reads YYREEE (reference sequence). The CDR3 protein is CASSLRGPGEETQYF. The CDR3 nucleotides read TGTGCCAGCAGCTTGAGGGGGCCCGGAGAAGAGACCCAGTACTTC.

V and J are TRBV4-3 and TRBJ2-1; TRBD1 aligns across 12 bases. From germline, CDR1 is LGHNA and CDR2 YSLEER. V was clipped by 6 bases and J by 6 bases; unmatched bases: 12. The CDR3 totals 17 residues. The DNA for the CDR3 is TGCGCCAGCAGTCACACAAATAGGGACAGGGGGCGCAATGAGCAGTTCTTC. Translating gives CASSHTNRDRGRNEQFF.

The chain carries TRBV19 and TRBJ2-5, with TRBD1 matching over 8 bases. CDR1 is LNHDA and CDR2 is SQIVND in the germline V gene (reference sequence). V shed 7 bases, J shed 4 bases, and the junction held 5 bases outside the gene matches. CDR3 length equals 13 residues. The CDR3 spells CASIGQGIETQYF. In nucleotides, the CDR3 is TGTGCCAGTATAGGACAGGGAATAGAGACCCAGTACTTC.

This chain connects TRBV5-1 to TRBJ2-7; 7 bases map to TRBD2. From germline, CDR1 is SGHRS and CDR2 YFSETQ. V was clipped by 0 bases and J by 5 bases; unmatched bases: 5. This CDR3 contains 14 residues. The CDR3 sequence: CASSLEPGRDEQYF. The DNA for the CDR3 is TGCGCCAGCAGCTTGGAACCAGGGAGGGACGAGCAGTACTTC.

This chain joins TRBV15 and TRBJ1-3; 8 bases are shared with TRBD1. The CDR3 contains 16 residues. V was clipped by 3 bases and J by 8 bases; unmatched bases: 12. CDR1 and CDR2 from the germline V gene are LNHNV and YYDKDF (reference sequence). Here the CDR3 DNA reads TGTGCCACCAGCAGCCTGACAGGGGCCGGAGGAGACACCATATATTTT. It translates to CATSSLTGAGGDTIYF.

This chain connects TRBV7-8 to TRBJ2-3; the D is unclear. CDR1 is SGHVS, CDR2 FQNEAQ, per germline. The CDR3 has 14 residues. Trimming cost V 5 bases and J 2 bases, with 11 bases left between them. CDR3 nucleotides: TGTGCCAGCAGCGCCGGGCGGTTCACAGATACGCAGTATTTT. Protein: CASSAGRFTDTQYF.

The chain couples TRBV19 to TRBJ2-7, with D possibly being TRBD1 or TRBD2 (5 bases each). The CDR3 covers 16 residues. Trimming stripped 5 bases from V and 4 bases from J, with 21 bases between. CDR1 is LNHDA, CDR2 SQIVND, per germline (reference sequence). Here the CDR3 reads CASSPPSSGTGYEQYF. CDR3 DNA: TGTGCCAGTAGTCCCCCCTCCTCCGGGACGGGATACGAGCAGTACTTC.

The genes are TRBV14 and TRBJ2-7, with 12 bases that match TRBD2. The trim removed 4 bases at V and 0 bases at J, leaving 16 bases unmatched. The V gene's germline CDR1 is SGHDN and CDR2 FVKESK. The CDR3 sequence is 20 residues long. The CDR3 spells CASSRTLGLAGGLSSYEQYF. DNA for the CDR3: TGTGCCAGCAGCCGAACCCTGGGGCTAGCGGGAGGGTTAAGCTCCTACGAGCAGTACTTC.

The chain uses TRBV6-5 and TRBJ2-7, with 8 bases matching TRBD2. Germline V gene lookup returns CDR1 MNHEY and CDR2 SVGAGI. The ends lost 8 bases at V and 6 bases at J; junction bases unmatched: 9. The CDR3 is 13 residues long. CDR3 in DNA: TGTGCCAGCGCCAAGGCGGGAGGTGGCGAGCAGTACTTC. This codes for CASAKAGGGEQYF.

This sequence joins TRBV11-2 and TRBJ2-1; no clear D gene. From germline, CDR1 is SGHAT and CDR2 FQNNGV. The V end lost 0 bases, the J end lost 9 bases, and 9 bases lay between the germline ends. The CDR3 is 13 amino acids. In nucleotides, the CDR3 is TGTGCCAGCAGCTTAGAAGTCATGGGTGAGCAGTTCTTC. Residues: CASSLEVMGEQFF.

The rearrangement uses TRBV28 and TRBJ1-5, with 7 bases fitting TRBD1. CDR1 is MDHEN, CDR2 SYDVKM, per germline. Trimming cost V 5 bases and J 7 bases; bases outside gene matches: 2. The CDR3 spans 12 residues. The CDR3 sequence: CASSTGVQPQHF. The DNA for the CDR3 is TGTGCCAGCAGTACAGGGGTCCAGCCCCAGCATTTT.

This clone was seen a few times. The chain has TRBV2 and TRBJ1-5; a weak D match, TRBD1 (6 bases). Between the trimmed V and J ends, which lost 5 bases and 6 bases, there was a span of 14 bases. The CDR3 has 14 residues. Germline assignment: CDR1 SNHLY and CDR2 FYNNEI. The CDR3 DNA is TGTGCCAGCAGTCTACAGGGTAGGGGTCAGCCCCAGCATTTT. Its translation: CASSLQGRGQPQHF.

The chain couples TRBV30 to TRBJ2-7, with 9 bases identical to TRBD1. Germline values: CDR1 GTSNPN, CDR2 SVGIG (reference sequence). V gave up 3 bases and J gave up 2 bases; unmatched junction bases: 5. CDR3 length: 14 residues. For the CDR3, the DNA is TGTGCCTGGAGGGACAGGGGCAACACCTACGAGCAGTACTTC. The encoded protein is CAWRDRGNTYEQYF. The whole variable domain, filled in from reference TRBV30 and TRBJ2-7, reads SQTIHQWPATLVQPVGSPLSLECTVEGTSNPNLYWYRQAAGRGLQLLFYSVGIGQISSEVPQNLSASRPQDRQFILSSKKLLLSDSGFYLCAWRDRGNTYEQYFGPGTRLTVT.

This clone was observed once. The genes are TRBV5-1 and TRBJ2-1; D possibly matches TRBD1 or TRBD2 (5 bases each). CDR1 is SGHRS, CDR2 YFSETQ, per germline. CDR3 length: 14 residues. V gave up 3 bases and J gave up 6 bases, with 13 bases separating them. The CDR3 DNA reads as TGCGCCAGCAGCTCCCGGGACCGTCCCAATGAGCAGTTCTTC. It codes for CASSSRDRPNEQFF.

The genes are TRBV19 and TRBJ1-5, with a tentative D call TRBD1 (6 bases). The CDR3 is 11 amino acids. V was shortened by 5 bases and J by 12 bases, with 11 bases between the two germline ends. CDR1 LNHDA and CDR2 SQIVND come from the germline V gene (reference sequence). The DNA of the CDR3 is TGTGCCAGTAGTGCGACAGGAATCCAGCATTTT. Amino acid sequence: CASSATGIQHF.

This clone was recorded a few times. The J gene is TRBJ2-7, the V gene TRBV11-1; tentatively, D is TRBD1 (5 bases). V lost 3 bases, J lost 2 bases, and 11 bases lay in between. Germline CDR1 is SGHAT and CDR2 is FQDESV (reference sequence). The CDR3 extends over 14 amino acids. CDR3 DNA sequence: TGTGCCAGCAGCTTTGGGATGGGGCCCTACGAGCAGTACTTC. Translation gives CASSFGMGPYEQYF.

Written as DNA, the CDR3 is TGTGCCAGCACCCGGGGGATAGATTCAGATACGCAGTATTTT. This translates into CASTRGIDSDTQYF. V gene TRBV7-9 combines with J gene TRBJ2-3; possible D gene TRBD2, 6 bases. The germline gives CDR1 SEHNR, CDR2 FQNEAQ (reference sequence). Trimming left V 7 bases short and J 4 bases short, with 15 bases between. This CDR3 is built from 14 residues.

The chain uses TRBV12-2 and TRBJ1-2; the D segment call TRBD1 is taken from the table without a DNA check. TRBV12-2 is flagged as a pseudogene. CDR3 length: 17 residues. CDR3 coding DNA: TGTGCAAGTCGCCCCGGGGCAGGGGGCCGTACCCACTATGGCTACACCTTC. It translates to CASRPGAGGRTHYGYTF.

This chain connects TRBV27 to TRBJ2-5; TRBD1 might be the D (8 bases). Germline-derived CDR1 and CDR2 are MNHEY and SMNVEV (reference sequence). Trimming took off 5 bases at V and 5 bases at J, with 24 bases between the two ends. CDR3 length: 17 amino acids. This CDR3 is CASSAYYRGGRSETQYF. The CDR3, as DNA: TGTGCCAGCAGTGCCTACTACAGGGGGGGTAGGTCGGAGACCCAGTACTTC.

The rearrangement links TRBV9 to TRBJ1-5; TRBD1 might be the D (5 bases). Trimming pared 0 bases from V and 4 bases from J, leaving 14 bases between. From germline, CDR1 is SGDLS and CDR2 YYNGEE. The CDR3 has 16 amino acids. In nucleotides, the CDR3 is TGTGCCAGCAGCGTAGGGTTGGACACTGTGAATCAGCCCCAGCATTTT. Its protein product is CASSVGLDTVNQPQHF.

The CDR3 bases are TGTGCCTGGAGTGGCGGCAGGGGGGGGAGTGAGCAGTTCTTC. Protein: CAWSGGRGGSEQFF. V is TRBV30 and J is TRBJ2-1, with D perhaps assigned TRBD1 or TRBD2 (7 bases each). Germline-derived CDR1 and CDR2 are GTSNPN and SVGIG (reference sequence). This CDR3 has 14 residues. V shed 1 base and J shed 9 bases, with 16 bases lying between them. The full variable domain, in which reference TRBV30 and TRBJ2-1 provide the parts outside the CDR3, is SQTIHQWPATLVQPVGSPLSLECTVEGTSNPNLYWYRQAAGRGLQLLFYSVGIGQISSEVPQNLSASRPQDRQFILSSKKLLLSDSGFYLCAWSGGRGGSEQFFGPGTRLTVL.

As to this clone: Compared with germline, one end of the junction differs, possibly owing to a read error. The same CDR3 also results from other DNA sequences found in this sample. The chain has TRBV10-3 and TRBJ2-2; 16 positions match TRBD2. Germline V lookup: CDR1 ENHRY, CDR2 SYGVKD. The CDR3 loop spans 18 amino acids. The CDR3 DNA reads as TGCGCCATCAGGGGACTAGCGGGAGGGCGAAGGAACACCGGGGAGCTGTTTTTT. As protein: CAIRGLAGGRRNTGELFF.

This chain connects TRBV5-5 to TRBJ1-1, with 9 bases fitting TRBD1. Germline CDR1 reads SGHKS; CDR2 reads YYEKEE (reference sequence). This CDR3 has 18 amino acids. V gave up 4 bases and J gave up 2 bases; unmatched junction bases: 15. The CDR3 loop reads CASSQKFRDRVTNTEAFF. Here the CDR3 DNA reads TGTGCCAGCAGCCAAAAATTCCGGGACAGGGTTACTAACACTGAAGCTTTCTTT.

The chain has TRBV6-5 and TRBJ2-7; 8 positions agree with TRBD2. The CDR3 consists of 12 residues. CDR1 and CDR2 from the germline V gene are MNHEY and SVGAGI. Trimming took 8 bases from V and 2 from J; bases not matched to a gene: 2. CDR3 nucleotides: TGTGCCAGCCGGGGGGGGGCCTACGAGCAGTACTTC. Its protein product is CASRGGAYEQYF.

The gene calls are TRBV6-5 and TRBJ2-7; the D is unclear. This CDR3 region has 13 residues. V was clipped by 6 bases and J by 3 bases, with 12 bases between them. The germline gives CDR1 MNHEY, CDR2 SVGAGI. The CDR3 coding sequence is TGTGCCAGCAGGGCCAGGCCACTCTACGAGCAGTACTTC. This encodes CASRARPLYEQYF.